This is a list of T cell receptor beta chains from one sample in a study of CD8 T cells in ankylosing spondylitis. From the 5' RACE reads, TCRdb called clonotypes with MiXCR, one entry per CDR3 protein. The table shows around 150,000 distinct CDR3 sequences, with about 16% occurring only once. Sequencing was done on a sample of blood, either unsorted or a sorted T cell fraction (not recorded which). These receptors all stem from a male donor with ankylosing spondylitis or in good health (not recorded which). Each CDR3 is given with its conserved first and last residue. Each record gives: CDR3 length, J gene, clone size, D gene, V gene, CDR3 DNA, CDR3 protein. The D gene is left open where the match is weak. The listing skips clone size in some rows; elsewhere it reads once, few, many or a size class.

15,TRBJ2-5,many,TRBD2,TRBV5-1,TGCGCCAGCAGGTCCGGGACTAGCAATCAAGAGACCCAGTACTTC,CASRSGTSNQETQYF
15,TRBJ1-6,.,.,TRBV28,TGTGCCAGCAGTTTGGGCAGGGGAGATTATTCACCCCTCCACTTT,CASSLGRGDYSPLHF
14,TRBJ2-7,.,.,TRBV19,TGTGCCAGTTCTTCCCGGGACCTCTCCTACGAGCAGTACTTC,CASSSRDLSYEQYF
16,TRBJ2-1,few,.,TRBV19,TGTGCCAGTAGTATTTATGGGCAGGGTTCCGACAATGAGCAGTTCTTC,CASSIYGQGSDNEQFF
16,TRBJ2-3,.,TRBD2,TRBV13,TGTACCAGCAGCCCGTCTCGACTAGCGGGAGGAGATACGCAGTATTTT,CTSSPSRLAGGDTQYF
16,TRBJ2-6,few,TRBD1,TRBV12-5,TGTGCTAGTTCCCGGGACAGGTGGTCTGGGGCCAACGTCCTGACTTTC,CASSRDRWSGANVLTF
15,TRBJ2-5,few,TRBD1,TRBV29-1,TGCAGCGTTCACCTCCTGACAGGGGGCACAGAGACCCAGTACTTC,CSVHLLTGGTETQYF
14,TRBJ2-2,many,TRBD1,TRBV5-1,TGCGCCAGCAGCTGGGGACAGGGCACCGGGGAGCTGTTTTTT,CASSWGQGTGELFF
15,TRBJ2-1,few,.,TRBV23-1,TGCGCCAGCAGTCAGGGTCCGGTTCTTGCGAATGAGCAGTTCTTC,CASSQGPVLANEQFF
15,TRBJ2-7,few,TRBD1,TRBV10-2,TGCGCCACTAGCGAACCGGGACAGGGGGCGAACGAGCAGTACTTC,CATSEPGQGANEQYF
14,TRBJ2-1,few,TRBD2,TRBV3-1,TGTGCCAGCAGCCCACTAGCGGGAGACAATGAGCAGTTCTTC,CASSPLAGDNEQFF
18,TRBJ1-4,.,.,TRBV6-5,TGTGCCAGCAGTTACTCGATACTCCGCACAGGTGGGGAGGAAAAACTGTTTTTT,CASSYSILRTGGEEKLFF
13,TRBJ1-5,many,.,TRBV20-1,TGCAGTGCTAGGTTTGGGGGGAATCAGCCCCAGCATTTT,CSARFGGNQPQHF
14,TRBJ2-3,many,.,TRBV2,TGTGCCAGCAGTGACAGAACTAGCACAGATACGCAGTATTTT,CASSDRTSTDTQYF
15,TRBJ1-4,few,TRBD1,TRBV28,TGTGCCAGCAGTTTATCCGGGACAGGGAATGAAAAACTGTTTTTT,CASSLSGTGNEKLFF
15,TRBJ2-1,many,.,TRBV3-1,TGTGCCAGCAGCCAAGTGGGGAACTTATACAATGAGCAGTTCTTC,CASSQVGNLYNEQFF